This passage covers 10 T cell receptor beta chains from one sample sequenced in a study of blood T cell repertoires in COVID-19. Data came from immunoSEQ multiplex PCR; TCRdb stores just in-frame clones and leaves some out. This table has tens of thousands of clones, roughly four fifths appearing once. Sequenced: peripheral blood. These receptor sequences come from a man between 45 and 60 years old with active or convalescent COVID-19.

The J gene is TRBJ2-5, the V gene TRBV12-2; the DNA was not used to check the table's D call, TRBD2. TRBV12-2 is designated a pseudogene. This CDR3 is 16 amino acids long. DNA of the CDR3: TGTGCAAGTCGCTTATACTACCGGCGCTGGCAAGAGACCCAGTACTTC. It is translated as CASRLYYRRWQETQYF.

This sequence joins TRBV4-3 and TRBJ1-1; TRBD1 aligns across 8 bases. Trimming removed 8 bases from V and 1 base from J; junction bases left unmatched: 6. Germline CDR1 and CDR2: LGHNA and YSLEER. This CDR3 contains 14 residues. CDR3: CASSRTGGNTEAFF. The CDR3 nucleotides are TGCGCCAGCTCTAGAACAGGGGGGAACACTGAAGCTTTCTTT.

This chain joins TRBV6-6 and TRBJ1-6; the D gene is possibly TRBD1 (6 bases). The CDR3 sequence is 16 residues long. V lost 5 bases and J lost 0, with 11 bases in between. The germline V gene has CDR1 MNHNY and CDR2 SVGAGI (reference sequence). This CDR3 is CASSQPDSSYNSPLHF. The CDR3 DNA is TGTGCCAGCAGTCAACCGGACAGCTCCTATAATTCACCCCTCCACTTT.

The chain carries TRBV6-5 and TRBJ2-6; no definite D call. The CDR3 has 14 amino acids. The V gene lost 6 bases and the J gene lost 0 bases, with 6 bases spanning the gap. From germline, CDR1 is MNHEY and CDR2 SVGAGI. The CDR3 bases are TGTGCCAGCAGCAGCGTCTCTGGGGCCAACGTCCTGACTTTC. As protein: CASSSVSGANVLTF.

This clone was found a few times. The chain combines TRBV28 with TRBJ2-7; TRBD2 aligns across 12 bases. This CDR3 is 16 amino acids long. Germline V lookup: CDR1 MDHEN, CDR2 SYDVKM. The trim removed 5 bases at V and 9 bases at J, leaving 14 bases unmatched. CDR3 nucleotide sequence: TGTGCCAGCAGTCCGACTAGCGGGGGCTCGTTACAGAGGCAGTACGTC. It is translated as CASSPTSGGSLQRQYV.

The chain employs TRBV6-5 and TRBJ1-1; 7 bases line up with TRBD1. The junction had 3 bases not matched to a gene; V was cut back by 6 bases and J by 2 bases. Germline V gene sequence: CDR1 MNHEY, CDR2 SVGAGI. This CDR3 comprises 13 residues. DNA of the CDR3: TGTGCCAGCAGCCGACAGGGTAACACTGAAGCTTTCTTT. Amino acids: CASSRQGNTEAFF.

The chain is built from TRBV28 and TRBJ2-1; 8 nucleotides match TRBD1. Germline CDR1 and CDR2: MDHEN and SYDVKM. CDR3 size: 15 residues. V was pared by 8 bases and J by 0 bases, with 6 bases of the junction left unmatched. In DNA form, the CDR3 reads TGTGCCAGCGAGGGACAGGCGAGCTCCTACAATGAGCAGTTCTTC. Protein: CASEGQASSYNEQFF.

The chain combines TRBV11-2 with TRBJ1-2, with 8 positions matching TRBD1. CDR1 SGHAT and CDR2 FQNNGV come from the germline V gene. This CDR3 contains 14 residues. The J segment lost 6 bases and the V segment lost 5 bases, leaving 8 bases of the junction unmatched. The CDR3 here is CASSPSDRENGYTF. The CDR3 DNA reads TGTGCCAGCAGCCCCTCGGACAGGGAAAATGGCTACACCTTC. Supplemented by reference TRBV11-2 and TRBJ1-2, the full variable domain reads EAGVAQSPRYKIIEKRQSVAFWCNPISGHATLYWYQQILGQGPKLLIQFQNNGVVDDSQLPKDRFSAERLKGVDSTLKIQPAKLEDSAVYLCASSPSDRENGYTFGSGTRLTVV.

The chain links TRBV19 to TRBJ1-6; maybe TRBD1 (5 bases). The V end was cut by 4 bases, the J end by 0 bases, with 16 bases between. Germline V gene data show CDR1 as LNHDA and CDR2 as SQIVND (reference sequence). This CDR3 is 18 amino acids long. The CDR3 region is CASSTVSGTRSYNSPLHF. The CDR3 bases are TGTGCCAGTAGTACGGTTTCCGGGACTCGCTCCTATAATTCACCCCTCCACTTT.

The chain couples TRBV5-5 to TRBJ1-5; 9 bases are shared with TRBD1. The germline V gene encodes CDR1 SGHKS and CDR2 YYEKEE (reference sequence). The trim removed 3 bases at V and 3 bases at J, leaving 4 bases unmatched. The CDR3 runs 15 residues. The CDR3 region is CASSSWDRDNQPQHF. CDR3 bases: TGTGCCAGCAGCTCCTGGGACAGGGACAATCAGCCCCAGCATTTT.